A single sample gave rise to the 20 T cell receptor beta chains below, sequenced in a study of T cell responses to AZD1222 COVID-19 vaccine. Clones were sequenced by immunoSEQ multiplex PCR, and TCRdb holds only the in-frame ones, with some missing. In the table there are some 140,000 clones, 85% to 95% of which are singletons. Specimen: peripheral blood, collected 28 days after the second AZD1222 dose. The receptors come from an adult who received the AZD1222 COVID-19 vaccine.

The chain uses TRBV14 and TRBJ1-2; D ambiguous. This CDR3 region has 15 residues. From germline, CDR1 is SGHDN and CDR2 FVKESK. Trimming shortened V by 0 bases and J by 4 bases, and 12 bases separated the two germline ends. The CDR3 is CASSQDVRAGYGYTF. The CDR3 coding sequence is TGTGCCAGCAGCCAAGATGTCCGGGCCGGCTATGGCTACACCTTC.

The CDR3 nucleotides read TGTGCCTGGAGTGTAGGCAGAGAAGCTTTCTTT. This sequence encodes CAWSVGREAFF. The chain carries TRBV30 and TRBJ1-1; D gene ambiguous. Germline assignment: CDR1 GTSNPN and CDR2 SVGIG (reference sequence). The CDR3 has 11 residues. The V gene lost 0 bases and the J gene lost 8 bases, with 7 bases spanning the gap.

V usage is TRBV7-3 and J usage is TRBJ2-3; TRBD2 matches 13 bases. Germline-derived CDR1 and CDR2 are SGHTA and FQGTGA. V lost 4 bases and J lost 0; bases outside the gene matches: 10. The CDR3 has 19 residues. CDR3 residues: CASSSRLAGGHGSTDTQYF. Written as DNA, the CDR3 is TGTGCCAGCAGCTCGAGACTAGCGGGGGGCCATGGTAGCACAGATACGCAGTATTTT.

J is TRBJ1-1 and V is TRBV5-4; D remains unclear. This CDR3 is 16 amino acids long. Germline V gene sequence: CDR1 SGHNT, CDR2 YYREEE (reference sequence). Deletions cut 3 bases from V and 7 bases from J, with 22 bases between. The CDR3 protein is CASSSGARNSKNEAFF. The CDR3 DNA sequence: TGTGCCAGCAGCTCGGGTGCTCGGAATAGCAAAAATGAAGCTTTCTTT.

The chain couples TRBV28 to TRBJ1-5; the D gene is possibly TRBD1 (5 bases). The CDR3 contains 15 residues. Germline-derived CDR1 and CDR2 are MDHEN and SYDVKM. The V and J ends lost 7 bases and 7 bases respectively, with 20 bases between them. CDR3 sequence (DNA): TGTGCCAGCAACCAACCGTCCGGGGGAGGCCAGCCCCAGCATTTT. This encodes CASNQPSGGGQPQHF.

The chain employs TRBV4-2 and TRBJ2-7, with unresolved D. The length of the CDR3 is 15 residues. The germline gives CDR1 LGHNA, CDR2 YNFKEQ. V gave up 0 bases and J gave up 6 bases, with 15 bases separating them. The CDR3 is CASSQDLVRGLEQYF. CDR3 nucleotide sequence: TGTGCCAGCAGCCAAGATCTGGTTAGAGGCCTCGAGCAGTACTTC.

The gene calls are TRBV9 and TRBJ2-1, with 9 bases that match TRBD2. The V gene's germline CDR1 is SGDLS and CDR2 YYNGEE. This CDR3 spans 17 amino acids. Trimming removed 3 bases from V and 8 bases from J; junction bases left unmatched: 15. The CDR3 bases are TGTGCCAGCAGCGCCACTAGCGGGCCCTTGAGGTGGGATGAGCAGTTCTTC. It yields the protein CASSATSGPLRWDEQFF.

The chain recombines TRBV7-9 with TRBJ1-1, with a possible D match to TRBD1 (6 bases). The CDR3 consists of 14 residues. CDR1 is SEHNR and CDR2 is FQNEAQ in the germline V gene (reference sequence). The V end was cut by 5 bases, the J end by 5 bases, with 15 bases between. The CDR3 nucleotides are TGTGCCAGCAGCATAAGGACAGAGCAAACTGAAGCTTTCTTT. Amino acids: CASSIRTEQTEAFF.

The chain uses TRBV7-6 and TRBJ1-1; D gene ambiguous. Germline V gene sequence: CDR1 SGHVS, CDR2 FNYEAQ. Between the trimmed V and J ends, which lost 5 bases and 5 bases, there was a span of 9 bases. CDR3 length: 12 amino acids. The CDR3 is CASSADGTEAFF. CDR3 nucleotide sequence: TGTGCCAGCAGCGCAGACGGTACTGAAGCTTTCTTT.

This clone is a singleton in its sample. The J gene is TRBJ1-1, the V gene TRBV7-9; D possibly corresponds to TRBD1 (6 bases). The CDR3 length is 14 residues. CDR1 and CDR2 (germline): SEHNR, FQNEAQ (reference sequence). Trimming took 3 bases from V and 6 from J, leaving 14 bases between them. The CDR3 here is CASSFNRVNPEAFF. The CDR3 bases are TGTGCCAGCAGCTTCAACAGGGTTAACCCTGAAGCTTTCTTT.

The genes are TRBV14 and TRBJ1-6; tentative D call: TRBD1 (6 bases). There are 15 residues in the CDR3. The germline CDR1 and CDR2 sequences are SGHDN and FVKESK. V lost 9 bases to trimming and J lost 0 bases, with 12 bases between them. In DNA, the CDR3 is TGTGCCAGGAACCGACAGGACTCCTATAATTCACCCCTCCACTTT. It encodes CARNRQDSYNSPLHF.

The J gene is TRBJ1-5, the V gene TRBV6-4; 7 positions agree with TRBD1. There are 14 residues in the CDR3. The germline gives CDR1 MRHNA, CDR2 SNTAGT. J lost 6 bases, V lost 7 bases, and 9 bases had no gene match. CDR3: CASTKGGAGQPQHF. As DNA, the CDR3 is TGTGCCAGCACGAAAGGGGGCGCGGGTCAGCCCCAGCATTTT.

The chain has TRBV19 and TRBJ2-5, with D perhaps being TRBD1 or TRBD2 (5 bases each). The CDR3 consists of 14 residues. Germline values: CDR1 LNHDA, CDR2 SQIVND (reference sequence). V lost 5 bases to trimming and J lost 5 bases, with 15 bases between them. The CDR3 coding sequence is TGTGCCAGTAGTGCTCCCGGGACGTCGGAGACCCAGTACTTC. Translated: CASSAPGTSETQYF.

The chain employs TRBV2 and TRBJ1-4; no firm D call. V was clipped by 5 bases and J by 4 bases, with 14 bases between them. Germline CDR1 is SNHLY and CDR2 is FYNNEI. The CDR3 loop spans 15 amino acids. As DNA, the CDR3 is TGTGCCAGCAGTTTTCGACCTGGGATTAATGAAAAACTGTTTTTT. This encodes CASSFRPGINEKLFF.

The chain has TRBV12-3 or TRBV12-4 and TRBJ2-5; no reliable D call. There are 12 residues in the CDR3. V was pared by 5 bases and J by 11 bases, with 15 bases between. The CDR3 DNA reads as TGTGCCAGCAGTATAGTCTTTCGACTTCAGTACTTC. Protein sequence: CASSIVFRLQYF.

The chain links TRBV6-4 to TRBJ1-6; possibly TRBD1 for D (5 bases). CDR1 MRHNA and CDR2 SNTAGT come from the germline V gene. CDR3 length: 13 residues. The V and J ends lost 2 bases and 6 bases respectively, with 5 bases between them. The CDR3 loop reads CASSDRGNSPLHF. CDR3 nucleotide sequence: TGTGCCAGCAGTGACAGGGGTAATTCACCCCTCCACTTT.

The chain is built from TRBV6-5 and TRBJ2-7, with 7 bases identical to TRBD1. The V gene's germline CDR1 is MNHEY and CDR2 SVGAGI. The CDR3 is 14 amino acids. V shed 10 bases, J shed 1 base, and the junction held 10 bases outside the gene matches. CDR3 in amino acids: CATTGTVPSYEQYF. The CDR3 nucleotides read TGTGCCACCACGGGGACAGTACCGTCCTACGAGCAGTACTTC.

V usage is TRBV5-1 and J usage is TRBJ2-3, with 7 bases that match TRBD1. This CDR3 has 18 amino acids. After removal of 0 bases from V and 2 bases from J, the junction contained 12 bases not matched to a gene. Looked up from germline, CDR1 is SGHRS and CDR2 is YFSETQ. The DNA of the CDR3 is TGCGCCAGCAGCTTGGGACAGGGAGTTCGCCTAGACACAGATACGCAGTATTTT. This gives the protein CASSLGQGVRLDTDTQYF.

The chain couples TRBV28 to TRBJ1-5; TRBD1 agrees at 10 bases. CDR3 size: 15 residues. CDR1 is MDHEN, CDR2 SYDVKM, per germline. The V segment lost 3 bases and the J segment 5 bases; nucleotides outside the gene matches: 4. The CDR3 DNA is TGTGCCAGCAGTTTTCACGGACAGGGGGATCAGCCCCAGCATTTT. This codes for CASSFHGQGDQPQHF. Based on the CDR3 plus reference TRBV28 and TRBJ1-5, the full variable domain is DVKVTQSSRYLVKRTGEKVFLECVQDMDHENMFWYRQDPGLGLRLIYFSYDVKMKEKGDIPEGYSVSREKKERFSLILESASTNQTSMYLCASSFHGQGDQPQHFGDGTRLSIL.

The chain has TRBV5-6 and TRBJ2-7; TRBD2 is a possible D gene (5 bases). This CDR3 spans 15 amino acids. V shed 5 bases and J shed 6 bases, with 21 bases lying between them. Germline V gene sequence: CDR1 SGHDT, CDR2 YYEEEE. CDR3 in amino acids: CASRPTGSRVGEQYF. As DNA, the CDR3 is TGTGCCAGCAGGCCTACGGGTTCGCGGGTTGGCGAGCAGTACTTC. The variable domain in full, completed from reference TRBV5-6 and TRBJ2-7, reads DAGVTQSPTHLIKTRGQQVTLRCSPKSGHDTVSWYQQALGQGPQFIFQYYEEEERQRGNFPDRFSGHQFPNYSSELNVNALLLGDSALYLCASRPTGSRVGEQYFGPGTRLTVT.